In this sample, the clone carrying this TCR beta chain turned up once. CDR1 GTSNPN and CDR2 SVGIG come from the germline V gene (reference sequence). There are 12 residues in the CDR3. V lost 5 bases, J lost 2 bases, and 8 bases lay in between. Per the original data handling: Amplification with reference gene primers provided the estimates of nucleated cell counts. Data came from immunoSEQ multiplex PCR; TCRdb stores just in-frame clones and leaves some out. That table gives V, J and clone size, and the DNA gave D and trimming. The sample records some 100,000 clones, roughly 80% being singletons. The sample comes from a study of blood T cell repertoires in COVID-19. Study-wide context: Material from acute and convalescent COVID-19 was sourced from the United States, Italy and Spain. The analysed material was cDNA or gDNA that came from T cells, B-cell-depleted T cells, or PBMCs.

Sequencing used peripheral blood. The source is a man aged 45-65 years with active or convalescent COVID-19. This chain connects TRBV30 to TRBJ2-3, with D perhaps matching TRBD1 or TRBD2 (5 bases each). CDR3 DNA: TGTGCCTGGGGGGGAGTCACAGATACGCAGTATTTT. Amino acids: CAWGGVTDTQYF.